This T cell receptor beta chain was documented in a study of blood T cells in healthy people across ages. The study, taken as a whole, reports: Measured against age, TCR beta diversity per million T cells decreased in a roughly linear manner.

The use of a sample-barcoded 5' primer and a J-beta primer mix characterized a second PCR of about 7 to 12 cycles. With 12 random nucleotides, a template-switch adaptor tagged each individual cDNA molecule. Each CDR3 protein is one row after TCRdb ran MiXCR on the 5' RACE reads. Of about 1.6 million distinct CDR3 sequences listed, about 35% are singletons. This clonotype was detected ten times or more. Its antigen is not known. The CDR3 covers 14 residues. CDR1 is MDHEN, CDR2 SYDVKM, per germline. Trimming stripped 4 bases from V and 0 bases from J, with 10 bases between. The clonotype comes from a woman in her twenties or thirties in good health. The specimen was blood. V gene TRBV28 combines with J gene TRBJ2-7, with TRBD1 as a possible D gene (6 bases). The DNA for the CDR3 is TGTGCCAGCAGTTCACTACAGGGCTCCTACGAGCAGTACTTC. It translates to CASSSLQGSYEQYF.